The 3 T cell receptor beta chains below all came from one sample that was sequenced in a study of cytomegalovirus exposure and HLA in healthy donors. 60 Vbeta and 13 Jbeta primers were used in PCR. Using immunoSEQ multiplex PCR, the repertoire was profiled, and TCRdb retains in-frame clones only, with some absent. The repertoire holds about 130,000 clones, with approximately 80% as singletons. Sequencing used PBMCs. These receptor sequences come from a boy between 2 and 10 years old in good health and CMV-seronegative.

This chain links TRBV19 with TRBJ1-3; 11 bases map to TRBD1. This CDR3 is 16 amino acids long. CDR1 and CDR2 (germline): LNHDA, SQIVND (reference sequence). Trimming removed 5 bases from V and 4 bases from J; junction bases left unmatched: 7. The DNA of the CDR3 is TGTGCCAGTAGTCCGTTGGGACAGGGGGTCGGAAACACCATATATTTT. This sequence encodes CASSPLGQGVGNTIYF.

The rearrangement joins TRBV29-1 to TRBJ2-1; 7 positions match TRBD2. The trim removed 4 bases at V and 7 bases at J, leaving 10 bases unmatched. Germline assignment: CDR1 SQVTM and CDR2 ANQGSEA. This CDR3 contains 14 residues. CDR3 protein: CSVAAGEDFNEQFF. CDR3 nucleotides: TGCAGCGTTGCGGCGGGGGAAGATTTTAATGAGCAGTTCTTC.

This chain uses TRBV19 with TRBJ1-1; TRBD1 might be the D (5 bases). Deletions cut 8 bases from V and 3 bases from J, with 7 bases between. This CDR3 spans 11 amino acids. The germline CDR1 and CDR2 sequences are LNHDA and SQIVND (reference sequence). CDR3 protein: CASGHYTEAFF. In nucleotides, the CDR3 is TGTGCCAGTGGACATTACACTGAAGCTTTCTTT.